The entry below describes one TCR beta chain. Its antigen is not identified. This specimen belongs to a study of T cells in Graves' hyperthyroidism and ophthalmopathy. Study observations and caveats: Patients with ophthalmopathy were separated from those with stable hyperthyroidism by a 13 V-J model. Most clonotypes that expanded in the thyroid above 0.001 also showed up in blood.

Using more than 8 ml of fresh peripheral blood, PBMCs were prepared. The CDR3 runs to 15 residues. The V gene lost 6 bases and the J gene lost 5 bases, with 22 bases spanning the gap. Germline V gene lookup returns CDR1 SQVTM and CDR2 ANQGSEA. What was amplified from RNA transcripts were TCR beta CDR3 regions. RT-PCR in the first round (using the HTBI primer set) targeted the TCR CDR3. TCRdb redid the calling of the multiplex PCR reads with MiXCR, one entry per CDR3 protein. The table includes around 290,000 distinct CDR3 sequences, about a sixth detected once. The clonotype was recovered from an older woman with Graves' ophthalmopathy. The sample was blood. The chain recombines TRBV29-1 with TRBJ1-1; D may be TRBD1 (5 bases). CDR3 in amino acids: CSVGSRGTGGTEAFF. CDR3 DNA: TGCAGCGTCGGTTCGCGGGGAACGGGGGGAACTGAAGCTTTCTTT.